This T cell receptor beta chain was sequenced for a study of T cell responses to AZD1222 COVID-19 vaccine. Notes on the study in general: CD4 TCRs linked to vaccination spanned spike, dominating at 160-218 and 743-854. It should be noted that donors were predominantly white British and more often female, and clonal diversity was possibly underestimated. The reported proportion of spike-specific TCRs targeting unmutated variant regions was nearly half.

The ends lost 2 bases at V and 4 bases at J; junction bases unmatched: 10. In germline, CDR1 is MNHEY, CDR2 SVGAGI. The CDR3 is 16 amino acids. With respect to this clone: Its antigen is still unknown.

The repertoire was sequenced with immunoSEQ multiplex PCR; TCRdb's copy has only in-frame clones and lacks some. The table includes about 83,000 clones, more than 70% detected once. The TCR was taken from an adult in good health. The rearrangement joins TRBV6-5 to TRBJ2-7, with 8 bases matching TRBD1. Sequenced here: peripheral blood, sampled on day 0 of AZD1222 vaccination. The CDR3 sequence: CASSYPSRTGKYEQYF. The CDR3 bases are TGTGCCAGCAGTTACCCCTCGAGGACAGGGAAATACGAGCAGTACTTC.